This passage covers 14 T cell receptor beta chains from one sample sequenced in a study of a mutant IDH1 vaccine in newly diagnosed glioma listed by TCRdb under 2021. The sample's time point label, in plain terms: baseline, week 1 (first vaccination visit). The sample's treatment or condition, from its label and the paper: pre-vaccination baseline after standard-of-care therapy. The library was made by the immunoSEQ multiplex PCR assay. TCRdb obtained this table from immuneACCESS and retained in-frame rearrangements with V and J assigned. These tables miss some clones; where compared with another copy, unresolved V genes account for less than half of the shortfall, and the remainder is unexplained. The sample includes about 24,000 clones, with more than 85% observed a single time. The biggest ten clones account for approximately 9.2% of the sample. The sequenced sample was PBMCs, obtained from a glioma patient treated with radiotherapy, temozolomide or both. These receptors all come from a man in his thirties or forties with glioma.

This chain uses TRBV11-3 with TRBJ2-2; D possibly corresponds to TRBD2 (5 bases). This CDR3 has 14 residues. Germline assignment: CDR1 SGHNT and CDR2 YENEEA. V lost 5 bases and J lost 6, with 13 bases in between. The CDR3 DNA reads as TGTGCCAGCAGCCTACGGGAAGATCCCGGGGAGCTGTTTTTT. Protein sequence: CASSLREDPGELFF.

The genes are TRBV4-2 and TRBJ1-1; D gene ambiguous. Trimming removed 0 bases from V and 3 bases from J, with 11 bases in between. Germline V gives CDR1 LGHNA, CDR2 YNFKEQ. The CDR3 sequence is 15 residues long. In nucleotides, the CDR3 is TGTGCCAGCAGCCAAGATGGAGGGTTGGACACTGAAGCTTTCTTT. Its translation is CASSQDGGLDTEAFF.

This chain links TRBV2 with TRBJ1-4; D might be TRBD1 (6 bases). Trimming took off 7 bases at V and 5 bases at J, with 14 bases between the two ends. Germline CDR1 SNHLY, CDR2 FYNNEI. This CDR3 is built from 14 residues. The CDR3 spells CASIKMGANEKLFF. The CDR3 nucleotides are TGTGCCAGCATAAAGATGGGGGCAAATGAAAAACTGTTTTTT. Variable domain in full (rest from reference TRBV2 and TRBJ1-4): EPEVTQTPSHQVTQMGQEVILRCVPISNHLYFYWYRQILGQKVEFLVSFYNNEISEKSEIFDDQFSVERPDGSNFTLKIRSTKLEDSAMYFCASIKMGANEKLFFGSGTQLSVL.

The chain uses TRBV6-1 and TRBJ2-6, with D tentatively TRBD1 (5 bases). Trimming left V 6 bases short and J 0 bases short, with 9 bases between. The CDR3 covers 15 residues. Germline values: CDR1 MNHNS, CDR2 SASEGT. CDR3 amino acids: CASRTQVSGANVLTF. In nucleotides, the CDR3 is TGTGCCAGCAGGACACAGGTCTCTGGGGCCAACGTCCTGACTTTC.

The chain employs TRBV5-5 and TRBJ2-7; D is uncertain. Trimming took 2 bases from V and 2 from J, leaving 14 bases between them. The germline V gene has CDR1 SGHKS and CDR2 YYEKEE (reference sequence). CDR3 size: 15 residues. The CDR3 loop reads CASSFYPLETYEQYF. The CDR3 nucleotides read TGTGCCAGCAGCTTTTACCCCTTAGAAACCTACGAGCAGTACTTC.

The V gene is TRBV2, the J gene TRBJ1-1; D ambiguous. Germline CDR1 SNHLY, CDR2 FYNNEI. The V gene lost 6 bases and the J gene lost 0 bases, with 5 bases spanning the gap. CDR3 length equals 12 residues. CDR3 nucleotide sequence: TGTGCCAGCAGGACACTGAACACTGAAGCTTTCTTT. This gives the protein CASRTLNTEAFF.

CDR3 DNA sequence: TGTGCCAGCAGCCAAGCCGGCCAGCGGGAGCCCAATGAGCAGTTCTTC. Protein product: CASSQAGQREPNEQFF. The rearrangement links TRBV4-2 to TRBJ2-1; 8 bases fit TRBD2. V was pared by 1 base and J by 6 bases, with 8 bases of the junction left unmatched. The V gene's germline CDR1 is LGHNA and CDR2 YNFKEQ. The CDR3 has 16 residues.

Written as DNA, the CDR3 is TGTGCCAGCAGCCCCGTCGGGAGGTCGAACACTGAAGCTTTCTTT. This gives the protein CASSPVGRSNTEAFF. The chain recombines TRBV7-9 with TRBJ1-1, with unresolved D. The CDR3 covers 15 residues. Germline V gives CDR1 SEHNR, CDR2 FQNEAQ (reference sequence). Trimming cost V 5 bases and J 1 base, with 14 bases left between them.

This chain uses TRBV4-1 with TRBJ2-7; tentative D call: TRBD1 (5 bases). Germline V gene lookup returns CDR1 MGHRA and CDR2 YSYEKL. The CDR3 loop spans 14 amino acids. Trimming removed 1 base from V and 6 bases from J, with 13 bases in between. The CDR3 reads CASSQGGQGAEQYF. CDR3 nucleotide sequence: TGCGCCAGCAGCCAAGGTGGTCAGGGTGCCGAGCAGTACTTC.

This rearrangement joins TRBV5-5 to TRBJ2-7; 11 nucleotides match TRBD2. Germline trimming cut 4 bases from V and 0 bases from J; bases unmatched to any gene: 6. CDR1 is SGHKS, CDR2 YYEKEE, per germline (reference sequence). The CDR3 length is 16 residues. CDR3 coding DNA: TGTGCCAGCAGCCAAGGACTAGCGGGTAACTCCTACGAGCAGTACTTC. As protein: CASSQGLAGNSYEQYF.

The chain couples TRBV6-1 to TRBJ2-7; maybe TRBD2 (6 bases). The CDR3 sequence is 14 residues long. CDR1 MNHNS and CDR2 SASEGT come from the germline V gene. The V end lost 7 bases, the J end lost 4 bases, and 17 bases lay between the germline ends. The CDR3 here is CASIRSSRGYEQYF. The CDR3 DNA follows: TGTGCCAGCATTAGGTCCTCGCGGGGTTACGAGCAGTACTTC.

The CDR3: CASSLDTRRTDTQYF. DNA for the CDR3: TGTGCCAGCAGCCTAGATACTAGACGGACAGATACGCAGTATTTT. The chain is built from TRBV5-4 and TRBJ2-3, with TRBD2 as a possible D gene (5 bases). The V end was cut by 4 bases, the J end by 3 bases, with 15 bases between. The V gene's germline CDR1 is SGHNT and CDR2 YYREEE (reference sequence). The CDR3 contains 15 residues.

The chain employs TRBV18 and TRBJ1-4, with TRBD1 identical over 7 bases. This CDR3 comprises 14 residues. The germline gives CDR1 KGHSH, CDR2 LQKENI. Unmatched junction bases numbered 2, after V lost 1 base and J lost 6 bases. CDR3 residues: CASSPQGADEKLFF. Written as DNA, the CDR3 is TGTGCCAGCTCACCACAGGGGGCCGATGAAAAACTGTTTTTT.

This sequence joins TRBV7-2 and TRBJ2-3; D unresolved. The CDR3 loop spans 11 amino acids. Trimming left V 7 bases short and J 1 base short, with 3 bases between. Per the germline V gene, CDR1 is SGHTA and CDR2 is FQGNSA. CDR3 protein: CASTRTDTQYF. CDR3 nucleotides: TGTGCCAGCACCCGCACAGATACGCAGTATTTT.